Here is one T cell receptor (beta chain) with its context. These data belong to a study of blood T cell repertoires in COVID-19. Study-level background: Samples taken during acute and convalescent COVID-19 were collected in the United States, Italy and Spain.

How the authors handled the data: Reference gene primer amplification gave estimated nucleated cell counts. TCRdb keeps only in-frame clones here, not all; method: immunoSEQ multiplex PCR. From that table come the V and J calls and clone size; the DNA was used to work out D and trimming. There are 150,000 to 200,000 clones in the sample; more than 75% occur only once, and approximately 18% lies in the top ten. Per germline, CDR1 MNHEY and CDR2 SMNVEV (reference sequence). The CDR3 consists of 18 residues. V trimming: 5 bases; J trimming: 0 bases; junction bases outside the gene matches: 10. Sequencing used peripheral blood. This sequence joins TRBV27 and TRBJ2-1; 10 positions agree with TRBD2. The receptor was derived from a person aged 65 to 79 with COVID-19, enrolled during active disease. The CDR3 DNA reads as TGTGCCAGCAGTCGCGCTACTAGCGGGATAAGCTCCTACAATGAGCAGTTCTTC. This encodes CASSRATSGISSYNEQFF.